This T cell receptor (beta chain) was sequenced for a study of blood T cell repertoires in COVID-19. Study at large: The United States, Italy and Spain provided the acute and convalescent COVID-19 samples. Nucleic acid was either cDNA or gDNA, and it came from T cells, B-cell-depleted T cells, or PBMCs.

V lost 4 bases to trimming and J lost 3 bases, with 9 bases between them. Germline V gene data show CDR1 as MGHRA and CDR2 as YSYEKL. The CDR3 contains 13 residues. Source study methods: Amplification of reference gene primers provided the estimated nucleated cell counts. Using immunoSEQ multiplex PCR, the repertoire was profiled, and TCRdb retains in-frame clones only, with some absent. The V and J calls and clone size are taken from that table; D and trimming were inferred from the DNA. The table shows hundreds of thousands of clones, with 80% to 90% occurring only once. The chain couples TRBV4-1 to TRBJ1-1, with D perhaps matching TRBD1 (5 bases). Input material: peripheral blood. This clonotype was obtained from a woman aged 55-75 years with COVID-19, enrolled during active disease. The chain's CDR3 is CASSPRRDTEAFF. The CDR3 coding sequence is TGCGCCAGCAGCCCCCGCAGGGACACTGAAGCTTTCTTT.